The rows below give T cell receptor beta chains drawn from one sample of a study of cytomegalovirus exposure and HLA in healthy donors. The assay was immunoSEQ multiplex PCR, and TCRdb's table has in-frame clones only and misses some. The sample consists of just under 95,000 clones, approximately 77% of them appearing once. The sample comprised PBMCs. These receptors all come from a human donor in good health. Both conserved end residues are part of each CDR3. D genes are given only for firm matches. Only some rows state a clone size, as once, few, many or a class for expanded clones.

TRBJ1-1	.	TRBV6-5	few	14	TGTGCCAGCAGGGAACAGCATTTGAACACTGAAGCTTTCTTT	CASREQHLNTEAFF
TRBJ2-3	.	TRBV6-6	.	12	TGTGCCAGCAGTCCTAGCACAGATACGCAGTATTTT	CASSPSTDTQYF
TRBJ1-6	.	TRBV4-3	.	17	TGCGCCAGCAGCCAAGTTCCACAGGGAGGGGGTGGATCACCCCTCCACTTT	CASSQVPQGGGGSPLHF
TRBJ1-6	.	TRBV14	.	13	TGTGCCAGCAGCCAAATTTTAGATTCACCCCTCCACTTT	CASSQILDSPLHF
TRBJ1-5	.	TRBV10-2	once	14	TGCGCCAGCAGTGGACAAAACGGCAATCAGCCCCAGCATTTT	CASSGQNGNQPQHF
TRBJ2-1	.	TRBV5-1	.	13	TGCGCCAGCAGCTTGTTTGTGGGCCATGAGCAGTTCTTC	CASSLFVGHEQFF
TRBJ2-7	.	TRBV7-8	.	13	TGTGCCAGCAGCTTAGTTCGGGAAGGGAAGCAGTACTTC	CASSLVREGKQYF
TRBJ1-3	.	TRBV18	.	14	TGTGCCAGCTCACCACAGAGCTCTGGAAACACCATATATTTT	CASSPQSSGNTIYF
TRBJ2-6	.	TRBV19	.	14	TGTGCCAGTAGTATATGGGCCGGGGCCAACGTCCTGACTTTC	CASSIWAGANVLTF
TRBJ2-2	TRBD2	TRBV5-1	.	15	TGCGCCAGCAGCCCATATAGCGGGAGCACCGGGGAGCTGTTTTTT	CASSPYSGSTGELFF
TRBJ2-1	TRBD1	TRBV30	.	14	TGTGCCTGGAGTGTAGGGACAGGTTACAATGAGCAGTTCTTC	CAWSVGTGYNEQFF
TRBJ1-1	.	TRBV18	.	18	TGTGCCAGCTCACCAGCGTGGGGAGGCCTCAGTGCGAACACTGAAGCTTTCTTT	CASSPAWGGLSANTEAFF
TRBJ1-1	.	TRBV19	.	17	TGTGCCAGTAGTACCGGCGCCTCCCTGGGCATGAACACTGAAGCTTTCTTT	CASSTGASLGMNTEAFF
TRBJ1-2	TRBD1	TRBV29-1	.	14	TGCAGCGTTGCCGAGGTACAGGGGGCTGGAGGCTACACCTTC	CSVAEVQGAGGYTF
TRBJ2-1	TRBD2	TRBV4-3	.	15	TGCGCCAGCAGCCAATCCGGGAGGGCCGTCAATGAGCAGTTCTTC	CASSQSGRAVNEQFF
TRBJ2-7	TRBD1	TRBV6-1	.	12	TGTGCCAGCGGGACAGGGAGCTACGAGCAGTACTTC	CASGTGSYEQYF
TRBJ1-3	.	TRBV19	.	12	TGTGCCAGTAGTATTATGGAGGACACCATATATTTT	CASSIMEDTIYF